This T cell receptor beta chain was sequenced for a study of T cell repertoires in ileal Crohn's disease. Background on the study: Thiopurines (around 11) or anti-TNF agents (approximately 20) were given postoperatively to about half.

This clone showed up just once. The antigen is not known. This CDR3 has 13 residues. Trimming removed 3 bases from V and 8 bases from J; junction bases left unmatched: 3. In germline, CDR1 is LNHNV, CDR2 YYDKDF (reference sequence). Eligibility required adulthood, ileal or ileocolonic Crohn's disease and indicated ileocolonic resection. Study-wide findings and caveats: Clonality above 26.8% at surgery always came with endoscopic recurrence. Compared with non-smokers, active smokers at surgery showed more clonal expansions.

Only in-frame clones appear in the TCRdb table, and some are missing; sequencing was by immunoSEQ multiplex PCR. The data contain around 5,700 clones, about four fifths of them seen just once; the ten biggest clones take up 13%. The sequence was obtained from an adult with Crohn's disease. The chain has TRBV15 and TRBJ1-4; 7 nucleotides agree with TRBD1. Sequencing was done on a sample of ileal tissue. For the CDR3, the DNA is TGTGCCACCAGCAGGACAGGGTGGGAAAAACTGTTTTTT. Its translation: CATSRTGWEKLFF.